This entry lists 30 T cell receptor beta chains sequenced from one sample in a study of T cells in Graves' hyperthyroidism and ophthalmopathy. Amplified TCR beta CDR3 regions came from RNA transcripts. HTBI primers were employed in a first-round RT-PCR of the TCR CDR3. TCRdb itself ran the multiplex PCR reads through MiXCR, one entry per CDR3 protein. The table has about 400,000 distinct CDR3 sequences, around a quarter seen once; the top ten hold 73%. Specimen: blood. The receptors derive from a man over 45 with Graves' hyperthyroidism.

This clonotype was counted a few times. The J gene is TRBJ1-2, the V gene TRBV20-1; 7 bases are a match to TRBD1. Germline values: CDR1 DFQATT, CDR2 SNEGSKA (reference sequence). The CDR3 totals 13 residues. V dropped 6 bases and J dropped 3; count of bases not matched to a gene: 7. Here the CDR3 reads CSATTGLDYGYTF. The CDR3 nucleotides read TGCAGTGCCACGACAGGGCTGGACTATGGCTACACCTTC.

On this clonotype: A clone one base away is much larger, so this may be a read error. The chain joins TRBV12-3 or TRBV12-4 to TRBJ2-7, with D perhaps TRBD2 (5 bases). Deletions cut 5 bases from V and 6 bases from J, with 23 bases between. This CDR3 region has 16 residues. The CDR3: CASSDTGRAVTCEQYF. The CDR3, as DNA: TGTGCCAGCAGTGATACGGGAAGAGCGGTAACCTGCGAGCAGTACTTC.

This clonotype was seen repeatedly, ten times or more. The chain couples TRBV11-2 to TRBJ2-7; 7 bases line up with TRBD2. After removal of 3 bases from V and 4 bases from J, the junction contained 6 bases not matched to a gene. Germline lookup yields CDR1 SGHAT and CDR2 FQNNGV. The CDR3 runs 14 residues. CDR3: CASSFGGGPYEQYF. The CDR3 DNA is TGTGCCAGCAGCTTCGGGGGAGGGCCTTACGAGCAGTACTTC.

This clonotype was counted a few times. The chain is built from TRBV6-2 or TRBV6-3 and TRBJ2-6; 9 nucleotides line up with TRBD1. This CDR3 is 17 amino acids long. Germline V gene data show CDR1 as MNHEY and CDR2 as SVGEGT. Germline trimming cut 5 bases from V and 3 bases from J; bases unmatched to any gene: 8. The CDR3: CASSPPGQGFGANVLTF. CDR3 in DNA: TGTGCCAGCAGTCCACCGGGACAGGGTTTTGGGGCCAACGTCCTGACTTTC.

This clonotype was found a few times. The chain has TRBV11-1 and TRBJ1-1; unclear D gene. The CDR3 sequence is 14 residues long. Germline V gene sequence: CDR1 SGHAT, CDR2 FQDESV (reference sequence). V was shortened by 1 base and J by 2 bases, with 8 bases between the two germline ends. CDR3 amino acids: CASSLGVTNTEAFF. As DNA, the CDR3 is TGTGCCAGCAGCTTAGGAGTTACTAACACTGAAGCTTTCTTT.

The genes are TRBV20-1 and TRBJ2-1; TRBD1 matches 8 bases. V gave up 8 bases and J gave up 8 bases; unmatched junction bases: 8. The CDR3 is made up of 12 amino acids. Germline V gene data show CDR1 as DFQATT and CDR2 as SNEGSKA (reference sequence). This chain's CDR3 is CSLGQGRHEQFF. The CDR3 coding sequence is TGCAGTCTAGGACAGGGAAGACATGAGCAGTTCTTC.

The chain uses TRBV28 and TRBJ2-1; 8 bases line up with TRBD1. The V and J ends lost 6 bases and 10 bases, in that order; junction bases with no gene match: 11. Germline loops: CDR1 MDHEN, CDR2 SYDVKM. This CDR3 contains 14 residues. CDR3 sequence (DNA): TGTGCCAGCAGGCCAGGGGGCGGATTGAAGGAGCAGTTCTTC. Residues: CASRPGGGLKEQFF.

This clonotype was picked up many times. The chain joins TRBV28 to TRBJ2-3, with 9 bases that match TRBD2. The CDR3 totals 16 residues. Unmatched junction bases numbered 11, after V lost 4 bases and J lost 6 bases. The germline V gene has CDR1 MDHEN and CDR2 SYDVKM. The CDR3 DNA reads TGTGCCAGCAGTTCCTCGTCTAGCGGGGCCAGCGATACGCAGTATTTT. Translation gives CASSSSSSGASDTQYF.

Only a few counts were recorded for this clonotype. The CDR3 coding sequence is TGTGCCAGCAGCTCGAACGTAGGGACAGATACGCAGTATTTT. Protein product: CASSSNVGTDTQYF. The chain uses TRBV7-2 and TRBJ2-3; D is uncertain. V lost 4 bases, J lost 3 bases, and 11 bases lay in between. The CDR3 is 14 residues long. Germline CDR1 reads SGHTA; CDR2 reads FQGNSA.

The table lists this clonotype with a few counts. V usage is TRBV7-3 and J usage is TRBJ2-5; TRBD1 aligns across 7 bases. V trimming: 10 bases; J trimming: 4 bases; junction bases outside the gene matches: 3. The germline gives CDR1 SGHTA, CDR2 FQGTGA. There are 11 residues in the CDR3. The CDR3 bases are TGTGCCACCACAGGGGTAGAGACCCAGTACTTC. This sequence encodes CATTGVETQYF.

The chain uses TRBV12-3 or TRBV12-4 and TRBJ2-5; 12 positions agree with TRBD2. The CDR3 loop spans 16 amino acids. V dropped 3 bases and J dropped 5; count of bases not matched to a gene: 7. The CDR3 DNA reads TGTGCCAGCAGTTTCTCACCCGGGACTAGCGGGGAGACCCAGTACTTC. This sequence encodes CASSFSPGTSGETQYF.

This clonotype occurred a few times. The CDR3 loop is CASSQDRLYTGELFF. CDR3 bases: TGTGCCAGCAGCCAAGACAGGCTGTACACCGGGGAGCTGTTTTTT. The V call is TRBV3-1, the J call TRBJ2-2; no clear D gene. Looked up from germline, CDR1 is LGHDT and CDR2 is YNNKEL (reference sequence). V was clipped by 0 bases and J by 3 bases, with 8 bases between them. The CDR3 covers 15 residues.

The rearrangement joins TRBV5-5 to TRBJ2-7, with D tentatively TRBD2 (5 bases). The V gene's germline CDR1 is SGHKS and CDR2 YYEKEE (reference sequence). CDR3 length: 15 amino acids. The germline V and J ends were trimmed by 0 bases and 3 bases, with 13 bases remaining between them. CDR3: CASSLGPERIYEQYF. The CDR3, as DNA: TGTGCCAGCAGCTTGGGTCCCGAGCGGATCTACGAGCAGTACTTC.

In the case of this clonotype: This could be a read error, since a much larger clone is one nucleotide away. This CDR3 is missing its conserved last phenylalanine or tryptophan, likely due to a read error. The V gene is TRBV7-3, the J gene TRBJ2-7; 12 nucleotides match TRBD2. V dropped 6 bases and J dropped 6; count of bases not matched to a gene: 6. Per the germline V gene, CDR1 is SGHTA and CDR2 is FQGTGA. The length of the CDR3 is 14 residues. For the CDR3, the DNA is TGTGCCAGCAGTCAGACTAGCGGGAGTTCCGAGCAGTACATC. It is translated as CASSQTSGSSEQYI.

The CDR3 here is CASSYPLDTQYF. The CDR3 DNA follows: TGTGCCAGCAGTTACCCCTTAGATACGCAGTATTTT. The V and J genes are TRBV6-6 and TRBJ2-3; D uncertain. Trimming stripped 2 bases from V and 5 bases from J, with 5 bases between. The CDR3 length is 12 residues. Germline V gives CDR1 MNHNY, CDR2 SVGAGI (reference sequence).

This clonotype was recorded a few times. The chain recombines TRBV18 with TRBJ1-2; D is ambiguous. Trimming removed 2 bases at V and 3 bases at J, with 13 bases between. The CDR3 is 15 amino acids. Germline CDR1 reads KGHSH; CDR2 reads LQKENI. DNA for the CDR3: TGTGCCAGCTCACCAAGGAACACCGCTTACTATGGCTACACCTTC. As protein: CASSPRNTAYYGYTF. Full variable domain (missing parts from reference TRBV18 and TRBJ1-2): NAGVMQNPRHLVRRRGQEARLRCSPMKGHSHVYWYRQLPEEGLKFMVYLQKENIIDESGMPKERFSAEFPKEGPSILRIQQVVRGDSAAYFCASSPRNTAYYGYTFGSGTRLTVV.

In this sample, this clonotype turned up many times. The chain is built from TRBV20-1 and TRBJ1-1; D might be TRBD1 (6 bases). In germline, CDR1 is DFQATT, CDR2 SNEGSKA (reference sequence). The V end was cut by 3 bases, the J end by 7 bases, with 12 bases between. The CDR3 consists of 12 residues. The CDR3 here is CSARGAWDEAFF. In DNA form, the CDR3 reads TGCAGTGCTAGGGGGGCTTGGGATGAAGCTTTCTTT.

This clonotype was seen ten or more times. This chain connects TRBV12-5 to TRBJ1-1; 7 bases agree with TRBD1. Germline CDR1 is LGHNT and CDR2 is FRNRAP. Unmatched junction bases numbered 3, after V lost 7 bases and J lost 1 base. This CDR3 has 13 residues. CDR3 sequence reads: CASAWDRNTEAFF. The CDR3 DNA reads TGTGCTAGTGCCTGGGACAGGAACACTGAAGCTTTCTTT.

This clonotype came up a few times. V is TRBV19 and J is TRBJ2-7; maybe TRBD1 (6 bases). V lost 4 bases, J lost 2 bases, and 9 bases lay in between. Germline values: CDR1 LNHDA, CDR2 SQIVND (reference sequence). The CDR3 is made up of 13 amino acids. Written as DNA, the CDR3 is TGTGCCAGTAGTAGGGACAACGCCTACGAGCAGTACTTC. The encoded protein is CASSRDNAYEQYF.

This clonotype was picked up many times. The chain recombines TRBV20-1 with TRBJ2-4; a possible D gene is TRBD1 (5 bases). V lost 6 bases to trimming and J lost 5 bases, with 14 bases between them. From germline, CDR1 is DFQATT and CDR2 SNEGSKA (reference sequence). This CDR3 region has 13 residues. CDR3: CSAPRVGENIQYF. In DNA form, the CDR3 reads TGCAGTGCCCCCAGGGTCGGAGAAAACATTCAGTACTTC.

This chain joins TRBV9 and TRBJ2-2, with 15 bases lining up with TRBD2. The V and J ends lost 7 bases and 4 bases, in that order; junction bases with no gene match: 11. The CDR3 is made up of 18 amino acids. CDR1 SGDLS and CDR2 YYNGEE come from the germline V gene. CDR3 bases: TGTGCCAGCGGCGCACCGGGACTAGCGGGAGGCGGCACCGGGGAGCTGTTTTTT. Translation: CASGAPGLAGGGTGELFF. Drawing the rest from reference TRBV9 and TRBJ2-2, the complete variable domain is DSGVTQTPKHLITATGQRVTLRCSPRSGDLSVYWYQQSLDQGLQFLIQYYNGEERAKGNILERFSAQQFPDLHSELNLSSLELGDSALYFCASGAPGLAGGGTGELFFGEGSRLTVL.

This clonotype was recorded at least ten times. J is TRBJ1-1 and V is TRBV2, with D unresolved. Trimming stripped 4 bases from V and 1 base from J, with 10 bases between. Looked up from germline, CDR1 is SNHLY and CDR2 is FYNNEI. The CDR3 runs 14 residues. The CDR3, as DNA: TGTGCCAGCAGTGGTGCGCCACGGAACACTGAAGCTTTCTTT. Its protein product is CASSGAPRNTEAFF. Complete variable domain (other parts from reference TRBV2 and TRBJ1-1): EPEVTQTPSHQVTQMGQEVILRCVPISNHLYFYWYRQILGQKVEFLVSFYNNEISEKSEIFDDQFSVERPDGSNFTLKIRSTKLEDSAMYFCASSGAPRNTEAFFGQGTRLTVV.

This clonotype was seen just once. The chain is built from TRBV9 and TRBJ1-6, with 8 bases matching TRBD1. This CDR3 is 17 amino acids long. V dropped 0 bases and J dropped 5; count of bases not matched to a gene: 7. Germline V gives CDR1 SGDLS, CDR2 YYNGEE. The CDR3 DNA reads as TGTGCCAGCAGCGTAGACGGGACAGGCCTTGATAATTCACCCCTCCACTTT. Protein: CASSVDGTGLDNSPLHF. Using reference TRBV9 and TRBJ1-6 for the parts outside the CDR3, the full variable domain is DSGVTQTPKHLITATGQRVTLRCSPRSGDLSVYWYQQSLDQGLQFLIQYYNGEERAKGNILERFSAQQFPDLHSELNLSSLELGDSALYFCASSVDGTGLDNSPLHFGNGTRLTVT.

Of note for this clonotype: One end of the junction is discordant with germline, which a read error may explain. CDR3 coding DNA: TGTGCCAGCTGTTTACACCCTGTTTATGGCTACACCTTC. As protein: CASCLHPVYGYTF. V is TRBV28 and J is TRBJ1-2; D uncertain. Germline CDR1 is MDHEN and CDR2 is SYDVKM. This CDR3 has 13 residues.

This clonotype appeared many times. CDR3 protein: CASSRQRTVNTEAFF. As DNA, the CDR3 is TGTGCCAGCAGCCGCCAAAGGACAGTGAACACTGAAGCTTTCTTT. V and J are TRBV3-1 and TRBJ1-1, with D possibly TRBD1 on 6 matching bases. The CDR3 length is 15 residues. CDR1 and CDR2 (germline): LGHDT, YNNKEL (reference sequence). V was pared by 4 bases and J by 0 bases, with 12 bases between.

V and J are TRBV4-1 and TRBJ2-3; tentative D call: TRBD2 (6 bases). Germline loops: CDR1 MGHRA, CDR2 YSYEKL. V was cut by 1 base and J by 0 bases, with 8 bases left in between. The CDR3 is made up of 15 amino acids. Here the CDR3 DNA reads TGCGCCAGCAGCCAAGTAGGGACTAGCACAGATACGCAGTATTTT. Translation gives CASSQVGTSTDTQYF.

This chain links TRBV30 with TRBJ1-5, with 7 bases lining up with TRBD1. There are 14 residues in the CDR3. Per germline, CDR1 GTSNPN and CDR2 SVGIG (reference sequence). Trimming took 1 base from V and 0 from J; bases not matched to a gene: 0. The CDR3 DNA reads TGTGCCTGGAGTGGGACAGGTAGCAATCAGCCCCAGCATTTT. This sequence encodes CAWSGTGSNQPQHF.

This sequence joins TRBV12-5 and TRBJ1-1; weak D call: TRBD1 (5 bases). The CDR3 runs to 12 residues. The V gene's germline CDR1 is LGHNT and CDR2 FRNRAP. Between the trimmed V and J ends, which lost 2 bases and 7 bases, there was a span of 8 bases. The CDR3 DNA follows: TGTGCTAGTGGTTTGATCGGGGGTGAAGCTTTCTTT. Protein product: CASGLIGGEAFF. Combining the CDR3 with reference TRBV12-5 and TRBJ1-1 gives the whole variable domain DARVTQTPRHKVTEMGQEVTMRCQPILGHNTVFWYRQTMMQGLELLAYFRNRAPLDDSGMPKDRFSAEMPDATLATLKIQPSEPRDSAVYFCASGLIGGEAFFGQGTRLTVV.

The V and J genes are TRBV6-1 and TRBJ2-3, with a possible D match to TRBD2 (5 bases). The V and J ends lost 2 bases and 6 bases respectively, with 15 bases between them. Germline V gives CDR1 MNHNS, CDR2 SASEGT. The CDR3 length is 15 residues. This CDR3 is CASSESGSSWDTQYF. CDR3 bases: TGTGCCAGCAGTGAAAGCGGTAGCAGTTGGGATACGCAGTATTTT.

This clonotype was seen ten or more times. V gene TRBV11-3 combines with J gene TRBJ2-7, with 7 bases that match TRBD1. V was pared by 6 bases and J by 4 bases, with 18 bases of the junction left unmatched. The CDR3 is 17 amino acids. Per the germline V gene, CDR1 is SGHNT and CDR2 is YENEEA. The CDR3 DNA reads TGTGCCAGCAGTTCCAGACAGGGCCGCACCCCCCCTTACGAGCAGTACTTC. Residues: CASSSRQGRTPPYEQYF.